These 25 T cell receptor beta chains share one sample of origin, sequenced in a study of a mutant IDH1 vaccine in newly diagnosed glioma. Their antigen targets remain unknown. This table comes from immunoSEQ multiplex PCR, and its TCRdb copy is limited to in-frame clones, with some not included. The sample yields 50,000 to 60,000 clones, 91% seen once. Stated time point: week 11, during vaccination. The content of each vaccine dose was 300 ug of mutant IDH1 20-mer peptide, and topical imiquimod accompanied it. The material was PBMCs, obtained from a glioma patient whose treatment included an IDH1 peptide vaccine. Receptors were obtained from a man in his forties or fifties with glioma.

This chain uses TRBV19 with TRBJ2-1, with 9 bases that match TRBD2. Germline V lookup: CDR1 LNHDA, CDR2 SQIVND (reference sequence). The trim removed 7 bases at V and 6 bases at J, leaving 10 bases unmatched. The CDR3 runs to 15 residues. CDR3 residues: CASNRAIAGANEQFF. The CDR3 DNA sequence: TGTGCCAGTAACCGGGCGATAGCGGGAGCCAATGAGCAGTTCTTC.

This chain uses TRBV10-1 with TRBJ2-7; 7 bases map to TRBD1. The V gene end was trimmed by 6 bases and the J gene end by 5 bases; junction bases not matched to a gene: 7. Germline assignment: CDR1 WNHNN and CDR2 SYGVQD (reference sequence). This CDR3 is 13 amino acids long. The CDR3 sequence: CASSWDSADEQYF. The CDR3 region has the DNA TGCGCCAGCAGCTGGGACAGTGCTGACGAGCAGTACTTC.

The chain uses TRBV28 and TRBJ1-2; 7 bases align to TRBD1. Germline-derived CDR1 and CDR2 are MDHEN and SYDVKM. J lost 6 bases, V lost 6 bases, and 13 bases had no gene match. The CDR3 covers 15 residues. The CDR3, as DNA: TGTGCCAGCAGCAACTCTCGAAGGGGGCATGATGGCTACACCTTC. This codes for CASSNSRRGHDGYTF.

V and J are TRBV5-4 and TRBJ1-2; maybe TRBD1 (5 bases). The ends were cut back, 5 bases at V and 7 bases at J, with 21 bases in the middle. Germline CDR1 and CDR2: SGHNT and YYREEE (reference sequence). The CDR3 has 15 residues. This CDR3 reads CASRFSDSNLLGYTF. The CDR3 bases are TGTGCCAGCAGGTTTTCTGACAGCAATCTCCTTGGCTACACCTTC.

The rearrangement links TRBV7-8 to TRBJ2-2; 10 nucleotides line up with TRBD1. CDR1 and CDR2 (germline): SGHVS, FQNEAQ. The CDR3 sequence is 15 residues long. The junction had 3 bases not matched to a gene; V was cut back by 2 bases and J by 6 bases. The CDR3 region has the DNA TGTGCCAGCAGCTTAATGGACAGGGGGTCCGGGGAGCTGTTTTTT. Encoded protein: CASSLMDRGSGELFF.

The gene calls are TRBV6-1 and TRBJ2-2; D remains unclear. The germline V and J ends were trimmed by 7 bases and 4 bases, with 16 bases remaining between them. Germline values: CDR1 MNHNS, CDR2 SASEGT. The CDR3 has 15 amino acids. CDR3 loop: CASIRRLDFTGELFF. CDR3 nucleotide sequence: TGTGCCAGCATAAGAAGGCTTGACTTCACCGGGGAGCTGTTTTTT.

The chain recombines TRBV18 with TRBJ1-2, with 8 bases identical to TRBD1. Trimming cost V 2 bases and J 6 bases; bases outside gene matches: 11. Per germline, CDR1 KGHSH and CDR2 LQKENI. The CDR3 is 16 residues long. CDR3 amino acids: CASSPSRQGSRDGYTF. The CDR3 region has the DNA TGTGCCAGCTCACCATCTCGACAGGGGAGCCGAGATGGCTACACCTTC.

The V gene is TRBV9, the J gene TRBJ1-1; the D gene is possibly TRBD1 (5 bases). This CDR3 comprises 15 residues. CDR1 is SGDLS and CDR2 is YYNGEE in the germline V gene. V was trimmed by 0 bases and J by 2 bases, leaving 11 bases between them. As DNA, the CDR3 is TGTGCCAGCAGCGTAGCGGGGGAGGGCAACACTGAAGCTTTCTTT. It codes for CASSVAGEGNTEAFF.

The chain links TRBV5-1 to TRBJ2-2; no firm D call. The CDR3 loop spans 14 amino acids. Between the trimmed V and J ends, which lost 1 base and 1 base, there was a span of 5 bases. The germline V gene encodes CDR1 SGHRS and CDR2 YFSETQ. In nucleotides, the CDR3 is TGCGCCAGCAGCTTGTTGGGGAACACCGGGGAGCTGTTTTTT. Its translation: CASSLLGNTGELFF. Full variable domain (missing parts from reference TRBV5-1 and TRBJ2-2): KAGVTQTPRYLIKTRGQQVTLSCSPISGHRSVSWYQQTPGQGLQFLFEYFSETQRNKGNFPGRFSGRQFSNSRSEMNVSTLELGDSALYLCASSLLGNTGELFFGEGSRLTVL.

V usage is TRBV29-1 and J usage is TRBJ1-1; possible D gene TRBD1, 6 bases. This CDR3 is built from 15 residues. Germline CDR1 SQVTM, CDR2 ANQGSEA. Deletions cut 8 bases from V and 6 bases from J, with 25 bases between. CDR3 amino acids: CSLVLRTVTKAEAFF. The CDR3 bases are TGCAGCCTGGTCCTTCGGACAGTGACAAAGGCTGAAGCTTTCTTT.

The chain has TRBV7-9 and TRBJ2-7, with TRBD1 matching 10 bases. The length of the CDR3 is 14 residues. V lost 5 bases and J lost 8; bases outside the gene matches: 9. Germline V lookup: CDR1 SEHNR, CDR2 FQNEAQ (reference sequence). Written as DNA, the CDR3 is TGTGCCAGCAGCCTTACCGGGACAGGGGACAAGCAGTACTTC. This codes for CASSLTGTGDKQYF.

The CDR3 here is CAIRAGTGNTGELFF. DNA for the CDR3: TGTGCCATCAGAGCCGGGACAGGGAACACCGGGGAGCTGTTTTTT. This chain joins TRBV10-3 and TRBJ2-2; 8 bases match TRBD1. Germline assignment: CDR1 ENHRY and CDR2 SYGVKD. The CDR3 sequence is 15 residues long. With 6 bases clipped from V and 1 base from J, the junction kept 4 bases outside the gene matches.

The rearrangement links TRBV5-8 to TRBJ2-7, with TRBD2 as a possible D gene (6 bases). Trimming pared 5 bases from V and 1 base from J, leaving 13 bases between. The germline V gene has CDR1 SGHTS and CDR2 YDEGEE. The CDR3 totals 14 residues. The CDR3 nucleotides are TGTGCCAGCAGAGAACCGGGACTTTCCTACGAGCAGTACTTC. It specifies CASREPGLSYEQYF.

V usage is TRBV29-1 and J usage is TRBJ2-1; D assignment may be TRBD1 or TRBD2 (6 bases each). Germline assignment: CDR1 SQVTM and CDR2 ANQGSEA. The CDR3 is 13 residues long. V was clipped by 4 bases and J by 7 bases, with 14 bases between them. This CDR3 is CSVVPGARNEQFF. As DNA, the CDR3 is TGCAGCGTTGTTCCGGGGGCCCGGAATGAGCAGTTCTTC.

Concerning this clone: One end of the junction is discordant with germline, which a read error may explain. The V and J genes are TRBV7-7 and TRBJ1-5; D ambiguous. Germline CDR1 and CDR2: SSHAT and FNYEAQ (reference sequence). The CDR3 has 18 residues. The CDR3 loop is CASSLSLNRGYSNQPQHF. The CDR3 DNA sequence: TGTGCTAGCAGCCTCTCCCTGAACCGGGGTTATAGCAATCAGCCCCAGCATTTT. The full variable domain, rest sourced from reference TRBV7-7 and TRBJ1-5, is GAGVSQSPRYKVTKRGQDVTLRCDPISSHATLYWYQQALGQGPEFLTYFNYEAQPDKSGLPSDRFSAERPEGSISTLTIQRTEQRDSAMYRCASSLSLNRGYSNQPQHFGDGTRLSIL.

The chain couples TRBV7-2 to TRBJ1-1; 9 bases fit TRBD1. Looked up from germline, CDR1 is SGHTA and CDR2 is FQGNSA. The CDR3 runs 14 residues. After removal of 4 bases from V and 8 bases from J, the junction contained 8 bases not matched to a gene. This CDR3 reads CASSSDGDRAEAFF. The CDR3 region has the DNA TGTGCCAGCAGCTCCGACGGGGACAGGGCGGAAGCTTTCTTT.

The V gene is TRBV4-3, the J gene TRBJ1-1; tentative D call: TRBD1 (6 bases). Germline V gives CDR1 LGHNA, CDR2 YSLEER. This CDR3 is built from 16 residues. Trimming stripped 1 base from V and 3 bases from J, with 15 bases between. CDR3 protein: CASSQVLGGQYTEAFF. CDR3 coding DNA: TGCGCCAGCAGCCAAGTACTCGGGGGACAATACACTGAAGCTTTCTTT.

This clone showed up just once. The chain has TRBV19 and TRBJ1-1, with a weak D call TRBD1 (6 bases). V lost 6 bases and J 5 bases, leaving 19 bases between the germline ends. Germline V lookup: CDR1 LNHDA, CDR2 SQIVND (reference sequence). The CDR3 sequence is 15 residues long. The CDR3 bases are TGTGCCAGTAGCCGGGACAACCCCCCGGGGACTGAAGCTTTCTTT. Translated: CASSRDNPPGTEAFF.

This clone was seen just once. The V call is TRBV7-8, the J call TRBJ2-2; 10 positions agree with TRBD2. Germline CDR1 is SGHVS and CDR2 is FQNEAQ. V was pared by 5 bases and J by 7 bases, with 7 bases of the junction left unmatched. CDR3 size: 15 residues. The chain's CDR3 is CASSGRLAGVGELFF. In nucleotides, the CDR3 is TGTGCCAGCAGCGGTCGTCTAGCGGGGGTCGGGGAGCTGTTTTTT. Complete variable domain (other parts from reference TRBV7-8 and TRBJ2-2): GAGVSQSPRYKVAKRGQDVALRCDPISGHVSLFWYQQALGQGPEFLTYFQNEAQLDKSGLPSDRFFAERPEGSVSTLKIQRTQQEDSAVYLCASSGRLAGVGELFFGEGSRLTVL.

This clone was observed a few times. The rearrangement joins TRBV6-5 to TRBJ1-1; D remains unclear. The germline V gene has CDR1 MNHEY and CDR2 SVGAGI. V was shortened by 1 base and J by 1 base, with 7 bases between the two germline ends. The length of the CDR3 is 14 residues. The CDR3 loop is CASSYYKTNTEAFF. As DNA, the CDR3 is TGTGCCAGCAGTTACTACAAGACGAACACTGAAGCTTTCTTT.

The V call is TRBV7-9, the J call TRBJ2-1; TRBD2 agrees at 7 bases. CDR1 is SEHNR and CDR2 is FQNEAQ in the germline V gene (reference sequence). CDR3 size: 18 residues. The junction had 14 bases not matched to a gene; V was cut back by 5 bases and J by 1 base. CDR3 region: CASSTSGGDVLSYNEQFF. DNA for the CDR3: TGTGCCAGCAGCACGAGTGGGGGGGACGTGTTGTCCTACAATGAGCAGTTCTTC.

The rearrangement uses TRBV19 and TRBJ2-3; the match to TRBD2 covers 12 bases. V was clipped by 6 bases and J by 7 bases; unmatched bases: 8. CDR1 and CDR2 from the germline V gene are LNHDA and SQIVND (reference sequence). This CDR3 is built from 15 residues. The CDR3 sequence is CASRKTSGSTNTQYF. DNA for the CDR3: TGTGCCAGTAGGAAGACTAGCGGGAGTACAAATACGCAGTATTTT.

The rearrangement links TRBV29-1 to TRBJ1-2, with no clear D. Germline V CDR1 and CDR2: SQVTM, ANQGSEA. V was clipped by 1 base and J by 6 bases, with 12 bases between them. This CDR3 comprises 13 residues. CDR3 nucleotide sequence: TGCAGCGTTGAAGCGGGGTTAAGGAATGGCTACACCTTC. This sequence encodes CSVEAGLRNGYTF.

CDR3 nucleotides: TGTGCCAGCAGTGGACAGGGGGAGGGAAACACCATATATTTT. It encodes CASSGQGEGNTIYF. The V call is TRBV6-6, the J call TRBJ1-3, with TRBD1 matching over 10 bases. V was pared by 5 bases and J by 4 bases, with 2 bases of the junction left unmatched. This CDR3 is built from 14 residues. From germline, CDR1 is MNHNY and CDR2 SVGAGI (reference sequence).

This clone has just one count. This rearrangement joins TRBV7-9 to TRBJ2-7, with 8 positions matching TRBD1. The germline V gene has CDR1 SEHNR and CDR2 FQNEAQ (reference sequence). Trimming removed 5 bases from V and 2 bases from J; junction bases left unmatched: 5. CDR3 size: 14 residues. CDR3 residues: CASSERQGPYEQYF. As DNA, the CDR3 is TGTGCCAGCAGCGAACGACAGGGGCCCTACGAGCAGTACTTC.